This T cell receptor (beta chain) was observed in a study of beta chain features in type 1 diabetes. Study results and caveats: Shorter TCRB CDR3s, moderately but significantly so, were found in Type 1 diabetes patients in all four CD4+ subsets. For cells with high TCR expression, cDNA sequencing could yield over-representation.

The germline V and J ends were trimmed by 0 bases and 5 bases, with 3 bases remaining between them. Germline V gene lookup returns CDR1 SEHNR and CDR2 FQNEAQ (reference sequence). The CDR3 contains 12 residues. Sorted populations all exceeded 98% purity. All of the isolated RNA was reverse transcribed, so expressed TCRB transcripts were sequenced. Measured with immunoSEQ multiplex PCR; TCRdb has only the in-frame clones, and not every one. This sample has some 290,000 clones, with roughly an eighth found just once. This clone has only a few counts. Its target is not known. V is TRBV7-9 and J is TRBJ2-3; D is ambiguous. The receptor was derived from a man under 40 with type 1 diabetes. Material: naive CD4+ T cells from blood. The CDR3 is CASSLALDTQYF. The CDR3 region has the DNA TGTGCCAGCAGCTTAGCTCTAGATACGCAGTATTTT.